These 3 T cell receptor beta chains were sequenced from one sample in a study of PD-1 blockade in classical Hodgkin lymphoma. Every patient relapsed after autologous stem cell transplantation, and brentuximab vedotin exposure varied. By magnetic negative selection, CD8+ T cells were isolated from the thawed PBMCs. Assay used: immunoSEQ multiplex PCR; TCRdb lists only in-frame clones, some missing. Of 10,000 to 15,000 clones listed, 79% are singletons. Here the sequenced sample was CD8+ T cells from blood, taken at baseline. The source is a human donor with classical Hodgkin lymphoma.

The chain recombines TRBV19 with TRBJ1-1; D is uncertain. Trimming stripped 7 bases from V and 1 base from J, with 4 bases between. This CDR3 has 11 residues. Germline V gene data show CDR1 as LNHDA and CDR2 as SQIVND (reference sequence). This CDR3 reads CASMTNTEAFF. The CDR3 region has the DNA TGTGCCAGTATGACGAACACTGAAGCTTTCTTT.

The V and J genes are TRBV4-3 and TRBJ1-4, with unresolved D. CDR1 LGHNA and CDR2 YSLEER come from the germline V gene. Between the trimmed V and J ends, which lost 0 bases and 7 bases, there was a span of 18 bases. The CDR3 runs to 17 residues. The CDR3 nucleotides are TGCGCCAGCAGCCAAGATCGGTGGTCAGGACTATCTGAAAAACTGTTTTTT. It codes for CASSQDRWSGLSEKLFF.

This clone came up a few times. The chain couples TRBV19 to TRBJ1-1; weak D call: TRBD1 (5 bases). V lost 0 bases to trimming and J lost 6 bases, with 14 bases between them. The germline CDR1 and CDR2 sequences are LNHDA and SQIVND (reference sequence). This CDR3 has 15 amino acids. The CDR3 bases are TGTGCCAGTAGTATAGAACGAGAGGGGTCCCCTGAAGCTTTCTTT. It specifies CASSIEREGSPEAFF.